The present T cell receptor (beta chain) was sequenced within a study of cytomegalovirus exposure and HLA in healthy donors. The wider study: Around 78 million unique TCR sequences came from HLA-typed donors in an early release. Of about 400 genotyped donors, about 81% clustered with self-reported Caucasian donors.

V lost 4 bases, J lost 0 bases, and 6 bases stayed unmatched. The CDR3 consists of 15 residues. The germline gives CDR1 SGHDT, CDR2 YYEEEE. A multiplex PCR was run with 60 Vbeta primers and 13 Jbeta primers. The assay was immunoSEQ multiplex PCR, and TCRdb's table has in-frame clones only and misses some. This sample has approximately 150,000 clones, with 80% found just once. Whole-study results and caveats: Earlier findings revealed that most TCR beta V segments proved productive either about 90% or about 30% of the time.

On this clone: The antigen is unknown.

The sequencing sample was made of PBMCs. The chain recombines TRBV5-6 with TRBJ2-5, with TRBD1 identical over 7 bases. The receptor's source is a man between 18 and 29 years old in good health and CMV-seropositive. CDR3 nucleotide sequence: TGTGCCAGCAGCCGGGACAGAAAAGACCAAGAGACCCAGTACTTC. This encodes CASSRDRKDQETQYF.